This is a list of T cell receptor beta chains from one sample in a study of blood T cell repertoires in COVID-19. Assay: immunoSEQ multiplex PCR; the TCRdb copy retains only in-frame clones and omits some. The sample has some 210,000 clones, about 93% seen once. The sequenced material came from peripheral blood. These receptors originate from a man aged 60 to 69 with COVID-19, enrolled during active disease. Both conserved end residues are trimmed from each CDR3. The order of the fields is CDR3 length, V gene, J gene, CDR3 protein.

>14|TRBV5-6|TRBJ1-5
ASSFRAGRGNQPQH
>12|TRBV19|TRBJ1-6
ASRPGNRDSPLH
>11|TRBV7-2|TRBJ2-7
ASRLAGAYEQY
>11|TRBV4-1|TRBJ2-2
ASSPPVTGELF
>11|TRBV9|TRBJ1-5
ASSSDRVGAQH
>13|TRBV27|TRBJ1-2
ASSPESAINYGYT
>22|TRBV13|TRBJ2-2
ASSLEIPEWTSGGLRANTGELF
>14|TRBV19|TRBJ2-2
ASSRGQNTYTGELF
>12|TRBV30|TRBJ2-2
AWAPRQGHRELF
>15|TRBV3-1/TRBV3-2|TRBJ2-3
ASLRDRVSSTTDTQY
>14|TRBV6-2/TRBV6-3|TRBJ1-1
ASSKPQGAGNTEAF
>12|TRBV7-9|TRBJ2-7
ASSPRGSTYEQY
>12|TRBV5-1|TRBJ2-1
ASSPDSGNNEQF
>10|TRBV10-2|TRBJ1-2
ASSEPGYGYT
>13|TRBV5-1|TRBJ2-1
ASSSGGTSFNEQF
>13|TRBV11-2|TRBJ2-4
ASSPTRGGGNIQY
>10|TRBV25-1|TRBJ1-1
ASPQGARKAF
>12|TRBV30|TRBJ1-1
AWGSRGGSRKAF
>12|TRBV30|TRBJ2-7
AWSGKGRTLEQY
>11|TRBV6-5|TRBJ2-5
ASSRTVQETQY
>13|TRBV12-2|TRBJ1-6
ASRFNRTYNSPLH
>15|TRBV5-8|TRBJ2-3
ASSFGHPTGATDTQY
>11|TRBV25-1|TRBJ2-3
ASGPAGTDTQY
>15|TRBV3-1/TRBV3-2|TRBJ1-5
ASSQDPTGQGGQPQH
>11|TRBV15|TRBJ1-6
ATQEAYNSPLH
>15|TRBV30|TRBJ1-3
AWSLGAGAYSGNTIY
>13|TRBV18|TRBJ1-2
ASSPQDSSNYGYT
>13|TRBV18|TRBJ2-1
ASSPTRGTYNEQF
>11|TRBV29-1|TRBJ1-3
SVEEGAGDTIY
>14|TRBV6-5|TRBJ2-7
ASSSAGHLLSYEQY
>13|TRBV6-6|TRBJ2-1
ASRPGTSGSNEQF
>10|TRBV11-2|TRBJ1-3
ASSQQGNTIY
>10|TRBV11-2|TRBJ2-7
ASSLLRYEQY
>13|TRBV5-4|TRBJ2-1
ASSFDSGSANEQF
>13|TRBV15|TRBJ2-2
ATSRERSNTGELF
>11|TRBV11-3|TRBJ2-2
ASSWEGAGELF
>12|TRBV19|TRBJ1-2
ASSIGTDSYGYT
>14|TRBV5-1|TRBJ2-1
ASSLPLGLAGDEQF
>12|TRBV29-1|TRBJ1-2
SVDPRGGGYGYT
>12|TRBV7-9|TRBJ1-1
ASSLSGGRTEAF
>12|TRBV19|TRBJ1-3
ASSIQGMGNTIY
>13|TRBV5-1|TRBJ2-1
ASSNRLSSYNEQF
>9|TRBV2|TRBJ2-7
ASSVAGHEY
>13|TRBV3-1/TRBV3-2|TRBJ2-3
ASSQDLRGGDTQY